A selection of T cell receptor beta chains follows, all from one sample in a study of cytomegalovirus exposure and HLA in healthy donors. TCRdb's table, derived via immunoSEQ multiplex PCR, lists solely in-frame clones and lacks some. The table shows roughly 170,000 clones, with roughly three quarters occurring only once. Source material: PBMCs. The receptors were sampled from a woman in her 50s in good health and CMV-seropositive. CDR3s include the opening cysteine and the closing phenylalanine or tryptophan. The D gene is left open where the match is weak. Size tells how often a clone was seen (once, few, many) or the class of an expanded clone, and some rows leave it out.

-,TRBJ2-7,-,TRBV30,CAWSVMASYEQYF,TGTGCCTGGAGTGTTATGGCTTCCTACGAGCAGTACTTC
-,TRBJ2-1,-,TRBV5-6,CASSWDNYNEQFF,TGTGCCAGCAGCTGGGACAATTACAATGAGCAGTTCTTC
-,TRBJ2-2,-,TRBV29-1,CSVTDSNTGELFF,TGCAGCGTGACAGATTCGAACACCGGGGAGCTGTTTTTT
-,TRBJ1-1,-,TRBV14,CASSQPRWNTEAFF,TGTGCCAGCAGCCAACCCAGGTGGAACACTGAAGCTTTCTTT
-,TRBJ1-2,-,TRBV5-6,CASSSVYGYTF,TGTGCCAGCAGCTCCGTCTATGGCTACACCTTC
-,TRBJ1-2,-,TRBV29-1,CSVGPTGIPNYGYTF,TGCAGCGTGGGACCTACAGGGATCCCTAACTATGGCTACACCTTC
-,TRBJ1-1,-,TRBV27,CASSFTMNTEAFF,TGTGCCAGCAGTTTTACTATGAACACTGAAGCTTTCTTT
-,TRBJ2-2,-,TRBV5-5,CASSLAGLNTGELFF,TGTGCCAGCAGCTTGGCGGGGTTAAACACCGGGGAGCTGTTTTTT
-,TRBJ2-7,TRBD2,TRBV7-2,CASSISGGVDEQYF,TGTGCCAGCAGCATTAGCGGGGGTGTGGACGAGCAGTACTTC
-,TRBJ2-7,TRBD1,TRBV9,CASSVGQGIYEQYF,TGTGCCAGCAGCGTGGGACAGGGGATCTACGAGCAGTACTTC
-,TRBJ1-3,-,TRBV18,CASSPPQGRGGNTIYF,TGTGCCAGCTCACCACCCCAGGGAAGGGGTGGAAACACCATATATTTT
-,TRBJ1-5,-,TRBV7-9,CASSSTSVGGQPQHF,TGTGCCAGCAGCTCCACTTCGGTTGGAGGTCAGCCCCAGCATTTT
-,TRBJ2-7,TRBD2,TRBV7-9,CASSVERGVYEQYF,TGTGCCAGCAGCGTCGAGCGGGGGGTCTACGAGCAGTACTTC
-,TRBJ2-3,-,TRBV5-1,CASSLGAGGTDTQYF,TGCGCCAGCAGCTTGGGTGCAGGGGGCACAGATACGCAGTATTTT
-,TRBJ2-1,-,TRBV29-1,CSVEDTGLFYNEQFF,TGCAGCGTTGAAGATACCGGACTCTTCTACAATGAGCAGTTCTTC
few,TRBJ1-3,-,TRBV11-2,CASSLEPSSGNTIYF,TGTGCCAGCAGCTTAGAACCGAGCTCTGGAAACACCATATATTTT
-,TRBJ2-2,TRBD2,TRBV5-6,CASSLRLAGSTGELFF,TGTGCCAGCAGCTTGAGGCTAGCGGGGTCCACCGGGGAGCTGTTTTTT
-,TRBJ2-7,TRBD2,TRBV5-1,CASSLTTGTSDYEQYF,TGCGCCAGCAGCTTAACAACAGGGACTAGCGACTACGAGCAGTACTTC
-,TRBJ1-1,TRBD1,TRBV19,CASSIGDSLILNTEAFF,TGTGCCAGTAGTATTGGGGACAGCCTCATTCTGAACACTGAAGCTTTCTTT
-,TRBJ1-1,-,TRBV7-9,CASSLDNVNTEAFF,TGTGCCAGCAGCCTGGACAACGTGAACACTGAAGCTTTCTTT
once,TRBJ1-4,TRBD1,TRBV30,CAISGGNGEKLFF,TGTGCCATATCAGGGGGCAATGGTGAAAAACTGTTTTTT
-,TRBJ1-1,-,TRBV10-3,CAIRGAGERTEAFF,TGTGCCATCAGGGGGGCAGGGGAGAGGACTGAAGCTTTCTTT
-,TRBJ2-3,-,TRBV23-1,CARVPEYF,TGCGCCAGGGTCCCGGAGTATTTT
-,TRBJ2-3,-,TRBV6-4,CASSLKQGLTEDTQYF,TGTGCCAGCAGCCTTAAACAAGGGTTGACAGAAGATACGCAGTATTTT
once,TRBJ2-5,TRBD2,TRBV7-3,CASSPSGLGQETQYF,TGTGCCAGCAGCCCTAGCGGGTTGGGGCAAGAGACCCAGTACTTC
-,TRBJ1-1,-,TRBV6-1,CASKLHRNTEAFF,TGTGCCAGCAAATTACACCGGAACACTGAAGCTTTCTTT
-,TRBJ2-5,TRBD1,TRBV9,CASSPGQQIETQYF,TGTGCCAGCAGCCCGGGACAGCAAATTGAGACCCAGTACTTC
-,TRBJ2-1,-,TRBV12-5,CASGLVPQGVPYNEQFF,TGTGCTAGTGGTTTGGTTCCACAGGGAGTGCCCTACAATGAGCAGTTCTTC
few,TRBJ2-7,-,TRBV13,CASSLGLSGSRSEQYF,TGTGCCAGCAGCTTAGGCCTTAGCGGCAGCAGAAGCGAGCAGTACTTC
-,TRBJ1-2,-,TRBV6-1,CASSPQEGGIGYTF,TGTGCCAGCAGTCCTCAAGAGGGAGGGATCGGCTACACCTTC
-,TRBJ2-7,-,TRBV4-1,CASSLGGRGPYEQYF,TGCGCCAGCAGCCTTGGGGGCCGAGGGCCCTACGAGCAGTACTTC
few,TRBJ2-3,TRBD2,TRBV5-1,CASRVAGDHTDTQYF,TGCGCCAGCAGAGTAGCGGGGGATCACACAGATACGCAGTATTTT
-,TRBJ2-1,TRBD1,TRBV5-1,CASSPGQIYNEQFF,TGCGCCAGCAGCCCGGGACAGATTTACAATGAGCAGTTCTTC
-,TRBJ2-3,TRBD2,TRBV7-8,CASSSSGGNTDTQYF,TGTGCCAGCAGCTCCAGCGGGGGGAACACAGATACGCAGTATTTT
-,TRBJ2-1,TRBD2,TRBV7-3,CASSLSGGFGNNEQFF,TGTGCCAGCAGCTTAAGCGGGGGGTTCGGGAACAATGAGCAGTTCTTC
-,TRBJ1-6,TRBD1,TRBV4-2,CASSQDGGTGNPLHF,TGTGCCAGCAGCCAAGATGGGGGGACAGGGAATCCCCTCCACTTT
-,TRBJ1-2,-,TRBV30,CAWSASGNYGYTF,TGTGCCTGGAGTGCTAGTGGTAACTATGGCTACACCTTC
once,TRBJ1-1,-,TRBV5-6,CASSGSRGNTEAFF,TGTGCCAGCAGTGGTAGTCGGGGGAACACTGAAGCTTTCTTT
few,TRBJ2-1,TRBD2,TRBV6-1,CASSEASGGAYNEQFF,TGTGCCAGCAGTGAAGCTAGCGGGGGGGCCTACAATGAGCAGTTCTTC
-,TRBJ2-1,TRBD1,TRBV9,CASRPDSGGIYNEQFF,TGTGCCAGCAGACCTGACTCAGGGGGCATCTACAATGAGCAGTTCTTC
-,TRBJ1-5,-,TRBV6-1,CASSHREGNQPQHF,TGTGCCAGCAGTCACAGGGAAGGGAATCAGCCCCAGCATTTT
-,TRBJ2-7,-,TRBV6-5,CASSYSGGESSYEQYF,TGTGCCAGCAGTTACTCAGGGGGGGAGAGCTCCTACGAGCAGTACTTC
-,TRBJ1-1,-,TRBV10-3,CAIRGDTEAFF,TGTGCCATCAGGGGCGACACTGAAGCTTTCTTT
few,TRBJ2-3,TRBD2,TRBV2,CASSEAVPLRAGGEDTQYF,TGTGCCAGCAGTGAAGCGGTTCCCCTAAGAGCGGGGGGTGAGGATACGCAGTATTTT
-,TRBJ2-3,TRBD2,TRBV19,CASSARLAGKDTQYF,TGTGCCAGTAGTGCGCGACTAGCGGGGAAGGATACGCAGTATTTT
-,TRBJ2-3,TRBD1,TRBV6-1,CASRRGGGTDTQYF,TGTGCCAGCAGACGAGGGGGCGGCACAGATACGCAGTATTTT
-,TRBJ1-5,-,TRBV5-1,CASSFGGMANQPQHF,TGCGCCAGCAGCTTTGGAGGGATGGCCAATCAGCCCCAGCATTTT
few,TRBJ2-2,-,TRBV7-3,CASSSQMNTGELFF,TGTGCCAGCAGCTCCCAAATGAACACCGGGGAGCTGTTTTTT
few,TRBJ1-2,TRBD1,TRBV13,CASSLGQDYGYTF,TGTGCCAGCAGCCTTGGACAGGATTATGGCTACACCTTC
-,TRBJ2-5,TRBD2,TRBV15,CATSRDSSGGGETQYF,TGTGCCACCAGCAGAGATAGTAGCGGGGGTGGAGAGACCCAGTACTTC
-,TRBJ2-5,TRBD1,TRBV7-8,CASSSGTVQETQYF,TGTGCCAGCAGCTCAGGGACAGTACAAGAGACCCAGTACTTC